This TCR beta chain was sequenced in a study of regulatory T cells in long-lasting Graves disease. Study results and caveats: Relative to new patients (under 1,000), persistent patients exhibited greater sharing of public clonotypes (approximately 2,800).

The CDR3 covers 16 residues. CDR1 and CDR2 (germline): SGHNT, YENEEA. The J segment lost 2 bases and the V segment lost 4 bases, leaving 5 bases of the junction unmatched. In this sample, this clonotype turned up many times. The antigen is not known. Time point reported: newly diagnosed GD, antithyroid drugs for less than 3 months. Following extraction of RNA from PBMCs, that RNA was used to make the TCR library. EDTA tubes held approximately 10 milliliters of peripheral blood from each patient. Building of the TCR beta libraries involved iRepertoire HTBI primers and Arm-PCR of CDR3 regions. TCRdb redid the calling of the multiplex PCR reads with MiXCR, one entry per CDR3 protein. This table has approximately 460,000 distinct CDR3 sequences, about 15% appearing once. The data also belong to a second study, concerning T cells in Graves' hyperthyroidism and ophthalmopathy. That investigation notes: TCR CDR3 underwent first-round RT-PCR with the HTBI primer set.

The specimen comprised peripheral blood mononuclear cells (PBMCs), sampled at new diagnosis, from a patient treated with antithyroid drugs. The V gene is TRBV11-3, the J gene TRBJ2-5, with 12 positions matching TRBD2. The TCR originated in a young woman with Graves disease. The CDR3 region has the DNA TGTGCCAGCAGCTCCTGGACTAGCGGGGATCAAGAGACCCAGTACTTC. This codes for CASSSWTSGDQETQYF.